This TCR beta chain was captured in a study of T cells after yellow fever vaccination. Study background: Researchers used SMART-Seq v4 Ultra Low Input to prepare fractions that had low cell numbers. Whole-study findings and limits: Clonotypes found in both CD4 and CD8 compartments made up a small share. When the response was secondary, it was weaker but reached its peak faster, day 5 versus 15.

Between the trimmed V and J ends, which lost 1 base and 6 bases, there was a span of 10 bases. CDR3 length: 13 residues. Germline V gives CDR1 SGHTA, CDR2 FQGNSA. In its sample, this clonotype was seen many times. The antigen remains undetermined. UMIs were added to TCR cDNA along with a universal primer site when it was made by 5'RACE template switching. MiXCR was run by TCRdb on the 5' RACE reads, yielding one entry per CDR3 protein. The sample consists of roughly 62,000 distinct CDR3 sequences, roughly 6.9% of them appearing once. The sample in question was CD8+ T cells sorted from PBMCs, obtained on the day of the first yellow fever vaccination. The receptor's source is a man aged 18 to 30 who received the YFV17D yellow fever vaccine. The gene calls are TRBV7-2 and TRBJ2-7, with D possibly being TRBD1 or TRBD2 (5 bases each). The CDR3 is CASSLGAGSEQYV. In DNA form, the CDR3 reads TGTGCCAGCAGCTTAGGGGCAGGGAGCGAGCAGTACGTC.